This TCR beta chain was profiled in a study of blood T cell repertoires in COVID-19. TCRdb keeps only in-frame clones here, not all; method: immunoSEQ multiplex PCR. In the table there are approximately 53,000 clones, less than 90% of which are singletons. Germline V CDR1 and CDR2: KGHSH, LQKENI. With V trimmed by 8 bases and J by 0 bases, 7 bases remained unmatched. This CDR3 has 15 residues. The source is a human donor in a cohort sampled during active COVID-19. V and J are TRBV18 and TRBJ2-1; 7 positions agree with TRBD2. The sample consisted of peripheral blood. The DNA for the CDR3 is TGTGCCAGCCTACTTAGCGGGCCCTCCTACAATGAGCAGTTCTTC. Residues: CASLLSGPSYNEQFF.